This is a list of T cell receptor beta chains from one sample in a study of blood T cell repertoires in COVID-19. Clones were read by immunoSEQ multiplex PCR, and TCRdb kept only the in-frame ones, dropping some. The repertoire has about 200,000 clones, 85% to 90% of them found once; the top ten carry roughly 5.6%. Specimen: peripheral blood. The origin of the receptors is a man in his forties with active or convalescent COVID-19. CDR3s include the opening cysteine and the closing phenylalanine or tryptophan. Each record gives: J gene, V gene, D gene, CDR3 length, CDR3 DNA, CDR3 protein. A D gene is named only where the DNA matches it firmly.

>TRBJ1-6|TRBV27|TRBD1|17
TGTGCCAGCAGCCCCCACAGGGGGCCGGGAATCAATTCACCCCTCCACTTT
CASSPHRGPGINSPLHF
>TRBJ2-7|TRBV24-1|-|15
TGTGCCACCAGTGATCTGACAGGTGATACCTACGAGCAGTACTTC
CATSDLTGDTYEQYF
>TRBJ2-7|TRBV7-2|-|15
TGTGCCAGCAGCTTAGGATTGGGGGCAGGTTTCGAGCAGTACTTC
CASSLGLGAGFEQYF
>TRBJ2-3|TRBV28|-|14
TGTGCCAGCAGTTTCCCAGGGGCAACAGATACGCAGTATTTT
CASSFPGATDTQYF
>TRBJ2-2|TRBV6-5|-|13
TGTGCCAGCAGTTACGACATCACCGGGGAGCTGTTTTTT
CASSYDITGELFF
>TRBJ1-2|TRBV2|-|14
TGTGCCAGCAGTGACCCAGGGAGGTTACTTGGCTACACCTTC
CASSDPGRLLGYTF
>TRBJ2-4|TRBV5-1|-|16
TGCGCCAGCAGCTTGTTGACGGATGGAGTCAAAAACATTCAGTACTTC
CASSLLTDGVKNIQYF
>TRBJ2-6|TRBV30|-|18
TGTGCCTGGAGTGTACTGCCAGGGGTAAGGTCTGGGGCCAACGTCCTGACTTTC
CAWSVLPGVRSGANVLTF
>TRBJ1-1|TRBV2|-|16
TGTGCCAGCAGTGAAGCGCTTGCGGGGGGTCACACTGAAGCTTTCTTT
CASSEALAGGHTEAFF
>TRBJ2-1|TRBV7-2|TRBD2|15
TGTGCCAGCAGCTTAGAGTATGGGACTAGCGATGAGCAGTTCTTC
CASSLEYGTSDEQFF
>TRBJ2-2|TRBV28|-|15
TGTGCCAGCAGTTTACCCCTAGGGGTCACCGGGGAGCTGTTTTTT
CASSLPLGVTGELFF
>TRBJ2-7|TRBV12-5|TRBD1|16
TGTGCTAGTGGCCTCATAAATAACAGGGGACGCTACGAGCAGTACTTC
CASGLINNRGRYEQYF
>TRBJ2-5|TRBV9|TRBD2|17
TGTGCCAGCAGCGTAGAAAGGAGCGGGAGGGATATGGAGACCCAGTACTTC
CASSVERSGRDMETQYF
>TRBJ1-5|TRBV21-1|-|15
TGTGCCAGCAGCAAAGGGGGACATCTAAATCAGCCCCAGCATTTT
CASSKGGHLNQPQHF
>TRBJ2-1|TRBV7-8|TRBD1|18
TGTGCCAGCAGCCCCGACAGGGCCATAACGAGCTCCTACAATGAGCAGTTCTTC
CASSPDRAITSSYNEQFF
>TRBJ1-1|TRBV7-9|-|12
TGTGCCAGCAGCCGGGGTAATACTGAAGCTTTCTTT
CASSRGNTEAFF
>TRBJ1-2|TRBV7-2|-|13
TGTGCCAGCAGCATAGACAGCCGCTATGGCTACACCTTC
CASSIDSRYGYTF
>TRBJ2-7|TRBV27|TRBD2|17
TGTGCCAGCAGTACCGGACTAGCGGGAGGGATGGCCTACGAGCAGTACTTC
CASSTGLAGGMAYEQYF
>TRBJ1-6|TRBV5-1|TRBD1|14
TGCGCCAGCAGCCTCAGGACAGGGAATTCACCCCTCCACTTT
CASSLRTGNSPLHF
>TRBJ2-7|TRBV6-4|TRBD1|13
TGTGCCAGCAGCCGGGACAGGGGATACGAGCAGTACTTC
CASSRDRGYEQYF